The entry below gives a single T cell receptor beta chain sequence along with its context. The sample comes from a study of blood T cell repertoires in COVID-19. On the study more broadly: Whether acute or convalescent, the COVID-19 samples came from the United States, Italy and Spain.

V lost 0 bases to trimming and J lost 4 bases; unmatched junction nucleotides: 3. Germline V gene data show CDR1 as SGHRS and CDR2 as YFSETQ. The CDR3 contains 14 residues. Method: immunoSEQ multiplex PCR; TCRdb's copy keeps in-frame clones and lacks some. The sample yields 200,000 to 300,000 clones, about nine tenths seen once. Material: peripheral blood. This rearrangement joins TRBV5-1 to TRBJ1-1; TRBD1 matches at 7 bases. The sequence came from a young man with COVID-19, enrolled during active disease. The CDR3 here is CASSLVAGGTEAFF. CDR3 DNA: TGCGCCAGCAGCTTGGTAGCAGGGGGCACTGAAGCTTTCTTT.